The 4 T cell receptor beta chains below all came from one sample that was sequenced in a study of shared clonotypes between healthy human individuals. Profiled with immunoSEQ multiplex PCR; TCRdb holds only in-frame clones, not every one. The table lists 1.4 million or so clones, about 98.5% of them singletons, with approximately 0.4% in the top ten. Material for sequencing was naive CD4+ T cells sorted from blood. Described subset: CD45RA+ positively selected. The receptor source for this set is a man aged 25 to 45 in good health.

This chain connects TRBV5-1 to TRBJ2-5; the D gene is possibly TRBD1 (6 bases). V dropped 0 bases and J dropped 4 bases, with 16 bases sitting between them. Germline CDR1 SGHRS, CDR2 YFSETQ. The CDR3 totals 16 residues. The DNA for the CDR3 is TGCGCCAGCAGCTTGGAAGGACAGTTCTTCGGAGAGACCCAGTACTTC. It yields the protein CASSLEGQFFGETQYF.

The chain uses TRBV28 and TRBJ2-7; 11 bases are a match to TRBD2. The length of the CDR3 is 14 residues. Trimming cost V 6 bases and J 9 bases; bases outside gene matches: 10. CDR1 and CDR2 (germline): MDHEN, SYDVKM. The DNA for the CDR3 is TGTGCCAGCAGCCAAACTAGCGGGAGTCAGGGGCAGTACTTC. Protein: CASSQTSGSQGQYF.

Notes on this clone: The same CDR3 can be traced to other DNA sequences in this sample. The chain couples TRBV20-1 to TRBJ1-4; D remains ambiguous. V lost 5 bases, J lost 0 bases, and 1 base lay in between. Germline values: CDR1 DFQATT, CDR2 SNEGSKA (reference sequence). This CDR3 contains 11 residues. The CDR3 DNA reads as TGCAGTGCTGCAACTAATGAAAAACTGTTTTTT. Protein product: CSAATNEKLFF.

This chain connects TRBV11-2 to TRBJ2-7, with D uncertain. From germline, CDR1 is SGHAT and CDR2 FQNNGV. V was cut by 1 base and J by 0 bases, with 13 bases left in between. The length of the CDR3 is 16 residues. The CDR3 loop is CASSLVDLTSSYEQYF. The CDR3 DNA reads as TGTGCCAGCAGCTTAGTAGATCTGACAAGCTCCTACGAGCAGTACTTC.